The clone carrying this T cell receptor beta chain was found once. As yet, its antigen is unknown. The data are from a study of cytomegalovirus exposure and HLA in healthy donors. V was shortened by 2 bases and J by 1 base, with 5 bases between the two germline ends. Per the germline V gene, CDR1 is GTSNPN and CDR2 is SVGIG (reference sequence). CDR3 length: 12 amino acids. General study points: Immune exposure was documented only through CMV serostatus.

PCR amplification relied on 60 Vbeta primers (plus 13 Jbeta primers). Here immunoSEQ multiplex PCR was the method, and the copy in TCRdb shows in-frame clones only, minus some. The table has 90,000 to 150,000 clones, 76% seen once. The V call is TRBV30, the J call TRBJ1-2; no definite D call. The sequence was collected from a woman aged 40 to 50 in good health and CMV-seropositive. The specimen was PBMCs. The CDR3 DNA sequence: TGTGCCTGGAGTTTCAGTAACTATGGCTACACCTTC. Amino acids: CAWSFSNYGYTF.